Listed here are 25 T cell receptor beta chains from one sample, sequenced in a study of T-cell memory formation after mild COVID-19. In TCRdb, the 5' RACE reads were re-called with MiXCR into one record per CDR3 protein. The sample holds under 300,000 distinct CDR3 sequences, 15% to 20% seen once. Material for sequencing was PBMCs or a T cell subset sorted from them (not recorded which). The receptors here all came from a man younger than 35 who had mild COVID-19 (a few samples of this study predate the infection). Cell type and time point are not known.

This clonotype turned up a few times. The rearrangement uses TRBV12-3 or TRBV12-4 and TRBJ2-2; D is unclear. V gave up 3 bases and J gave up 7 bases, with 9 bases separating them. The CDR3 is 13 residues long. The CDR3 coding sequence is TGTGCCAGCAGTTTTGGTAGGGTCGGGGAGCTGTTTTTT. Its protein product is CASSFGRVGELFF.

The chain has TRBV10-3 and TRBJ2-3, with D hard to call. Germline CDR1 reads ENHRY; CDR2 reads SYGVKD. Trimming took off 7 bases at V and 2 bases at J, with 7 bases between the two ends. This CDR3 has 12 amino acids. The CDR3 here is CAINQDTDTQYF. The CDR3 coding sequence is TGTGCCATCAATCAGGACACAGATACGCAGTATTTT.

There are a few counts of this clonotype. The V and J genes are TRBV7-2 and TRBJ1-1, with D possibly being TRBD1 (6 bases). The V end lost 7 bases, the J end lost 5 bases, and 23 bases lay between the germline ends. The germline V gene has CDR1 SGHTA and CDR2 FQGNSA. The CDR3 is 16 amino acids. CDR3 region: CASTRVGGEVATEAFF. CDR3 nucleotides: TGTGCCAGCACCCGGGTTGGGGGCGAAGTTGCGACTGAAGCTTTCTTT.

This clonotype has only a few counts. This rearrangement joins TRBV6-5 to TRBJ1-5; D not certain. CDR1 MNHEY and CDR2 SVGAGI come from the germline V gene. V lost 6 bases and J lost 4, with 13 bases in between. This CDR3 spans 14 amino acids. CDR3 DNA: TGTGCCAGCAGCCACCACGACGGGAATCAGCCCCAGCATTTT. This codes for CASSHHDGNQPQHF.

This clonotype was seen ten or more times. The V gene is TRBV12-3 or TRBV12-4, the J gene TRBJ2-4; D might be TRBD1 (5 bases). The ends were cut back, 9 bases at V and 0 bases at J, with 9 bases in the middle. CDR3 length: 13 amino acids. The CDR3 sequence is CASRGLAKNIQYF. Written as DNA, the CDR3 is TGTGCCAGTAGGGGCCTAGCCAAAAACATTCAGTACTTC.

The table lists this clonotype with a few counts. The gene calls are TRBV24-1 and TRBJ1-5; perhaps TRBD1 as D (5 bases). The germline CDR1 and CDR2 sequences are KGHDR and SFDVKD. The CDR3 extends over 16 amino acids. The V end lost 12 bases, the J end lost 7 bases, and 27 bases lay between the germline ends. CDR3 in DNA: TGTGCCCCCACGGCCCCCGGGACGGTGGGGGAACAGCCCCAGCATTTT. It codes for CAPTAPGTVGEQPQHF.

The chain joins TRBV4-2 to TRBJ1-2, with D possibly being TRBD1 (5 bases). V was shortened by 0 bases and J by 4 bases, with 9 bases between the two germline ends. The CDR3 totals 14 residues. Germline V CDR1 and CDR2: LGHNA, YNFKEQ. The CDR3 sequence is CASSQDGGGYGYTF. The CDR3 coding sequence is TGTGCCAGCAGCCAAGACGGTGGGGGCTATGGCTACACCTTC.

This clonotype has only a few counts. The CDR3 DNA sequence: TGTGCCAGCAGCGTAGCGGGGAACACCGGGGAGCTGTTTTTT. Protein sequence: CASSVAGNTGELFF. The chain links TRBV9 to TRBJ2-2, with D unresolved. The germline gives CDR1 SGDLS, CDR2 YYNGEE. The V end was cut by 0 bases, the J end by 1 base, with 4 bases between. CDR3 size: 14 residues.

J is TRBJ2-3 and V is TRBV18; D might be TRBD1 (6 bases). Trimming left V 2 bases short and J 2 bases short, with 8 bases between. CDR3 size: 14 residues. From germline, CDR1 is KGHSH and CDR2 LQKENI. The CDR3 sequence: CASSPAGATDTQYF. The CDR3 region has the DNA TGTGCCAGCTCACCAGCAGGGGCCACAGATACGCAGTATTTT.

This clonotype has just a few counts. The chain joins TRBV5-1 to TRBJ2-3; TRBD1 is a possible D gene (5 bases). Germline V gene data show CDR1 as SGHRS and CDR2 as YFSETQ. V was pared by 0 bases and J by 0 bases, with 8 bases between. This CDR3 contains 15 residues. The CDR3 loop is CASSLGQRSTDTQYF. CDR3 coding DNA: TGCGCCAGCAGCTTGGGACAGCGTAGCACAGATACGCAGTATTTT. The full variable domain, with the rest looked up from reference TRBV5-1 and TRBJ2-3, is KAGVTQTPRYLIKTRGQQVTLSCSPISGHRSVSWYQQTPGQGLQFLFEYFSETQRNKGNFPGRFSGRQFSNSRSEMNVSTLELGDSALYLCASSLGQRSTDTQYFGPGTRLTVL.

The CDR3 protein is CASRTTERYEQYV. CDR3 DNA sequence: TGTGCCAGCAGAACCACGGAGAGATACGAGCAGTACGTC. V usage is TRBV6-6 and J usage is TRBJ2-7; D remains unclear. The CDR3 spans 13 residues. Germline V gene data show CDR1 as MNHNY and CDR2 as SVGAGI (reference sequence). Trimming took off 6 bases at V and 4 bases at J, with 13 bases between the two ends.

This clonotype was observed a few times. The rearrangement joins TRBV21-1 to TRBJ2-7. TRBV21-1 is noted as a pseudogene. The CDR3 is made up of 15 amino acids. CDR3 nucleotide sequence: TGTGCCAGCAGCAAAGCGCGGACAGCTCCCTACGAGCAGTACTTC. It codes for CASSKARTAPYEQYF.

This clonotype was seen a few times. The chain is built from TRBV20-1 and TRBJ2-7; 7 bases fit TRBD1. The length of the CDR3 is 14 residues. Germline loops: CDR1 DFQATT, CDR2 SNEGSKA (reference sequence). CDR3 in amino acids: CSAREGTDHYEQYV. CDR3 bases: TGCAGTGCAAGAGAGGGGACAGACCATTACGAGCAGTACGTC.

This clonotype was seen more than once but under ten times. The J gene is TRBJ1-2, the V gene TRBV7-3; D possibly corresponds to TRBD1 (5 bases). The V gene's germline CDR1 is SGHTA and CDR2 FQGTGA. The CDR3 spans 14 residues. V shed 5 bases and J shed 0 bases, with 10 bases lying between them. The CDR3 sequence: CASSPGGANYGYTF. In DNA form, the CDR3 reads TGTGCCAGCAGCCCAGGAGGGGCTAACTATGGCTACACCTTC.

This clonotype was counted a few times. The J gene is TRBJ2-3, the V gene TRBV2; no definite D call. Trimming left V 7 bases short and J 4 bases short, with 15 bases between. The CDR3 has 14 amino acids. Per germline, CDR1 SNHLY and CDR2 FYNNEI. The CDR3 spells CASNVFARADTQYF. The CDR3 DNA reads as TGTGCCAGCAATGTTTTTGCTCGGGCAGATACGCAGTATTTT.

The gene calls are TRBV11-2 and TRBJ2-1; D is uncertain. The CDR3 is 17 amino acids. Trimming removed 0 bases from V and 3 bases from J, with 15 bases in between. Per the germline V gene, CDR1 is SGHAT and CDR2 is FQNNGV. CDR3 region: CASSLDLKNSRYNEQFF. The CDR3 DNA follows: TGTGCCAGCAGCTTAGATCTGAAGAACTCACGCTACAATGAGCAGTTCTTC.

V gene TRBV5-1 combines with J gene TRBJ1-4; D not resolved. This CDR3 region has 14 residues. The germline V gene has CDR1 SGHRS and CDR2 YFSETQ. V was trimmed by 4 bases and J by 10 bases, leaving 17 bases between them. The CDR3 DNA follows: TGCGCCAGCAGCCAAGGGAGTCGGATCGGAAAACTGTTTTTT. Its translation is CASSQGSRIGKLFF.

This clonotype was counted between two and nine times. Here the CDR3 DNA reads TGTGCCAGCAGTGCTCCACGGACTAGCGGGGGTCCATTAGGGGAGACCCAGTACTTC. Protein product: CASSAPRTSGGPLGETQYF. The V gene is TRBV12-3 or TRBV12-4, the J gene TRBJ2-5; 13 positions match TRBD2. V lost 5 bases, J lost 5 bases, and 17 bases stayed unmatched. This CDR3 is 19 amino acids long.

The rearrangement uses TRBV18 and TRBJ2-7; TRBD1 matches at 10 bases. The CDR3 is made up of 15 amino acids. Germline-derived CDR1 and CDR2 are KGHSH and LQKENI. V gave up 3 bases and J gave up 2 bases; unmatched junction bases: 4. The CDR3 region has the DNA TGTGCCAGCTCACCTGACAGGGGGCCCACCTACGAGCAGTACGTC. As protein: CASSPDRGPTYEQYV.

The genes are TRBV11-2 and TRBJ2-5; 14 nucleotides agree with TRBD2. J gave up 5 bases and V 0 bases, and 2 bases lay outside the gene matches. CDR1 SGHAT and CDR2 FQNNGV come from the germline V gene. The CDR3 loop spans 16 amino acids. CDR3 sequence: CASSLDRTSGGETQYF. The CDR3 nucleotides are TGTGCCAGCAGCTTAGATAGGACTAGCGGGGGGGAGACCCAGTACTTC.

This clonotype was observed a handful of times. V and J are TRBV7-9 and TRBJ2-3; D is uncertain. Trimming cost V 3 bases and J 4 bases, with 11 bases left between them. Germline-derived CDR1 and CDR2 are SEHNR and FQNEAQ (reference sequence). The CDR3 consists of 14 residues. CDR3 nucleotides: TGTGCCAGCAGCTTCTCCTCTCGAGCAGATACGCAGTATTTT. The encoded protein is CASSFSSRADTQYF.

This clonotype was counted a few times. The chain joins TRBV5-1 to TRBJ1-1, with D possibly being TRBD1 (5 bases). CDR1 is SGHRS and CDR2 is YFSETQ in the germline V gene. V was trimmed by 3 bases and J by 8 bases, leaving 17 bases between them. The CDR3 is 14 amino acids. CDR3 DNA sequence: TGCGCCAGCAGCTGGGGGACGGGGAACAAAGAAGCTTTCTTT. Protein: CASSWGTGNKEAFF.

A few counts support this clonotype. This chain links TRBV10-3 with TRBJ2-6, with TRBD1 as a possible D gene (6 bases). Trimming shortened V by 4 bases and J by 0 bases, and 7 bases separated the two germline ends. CDR3 length: 15 residues. CDR1 ENHRY and CDR2 SYGVKD come from the germline V gene. CDR3 nucleotide sequence: TGTGCCATCAGTGTGGACAGCTCTGGGGCCAACGTCCTGACTTTC. This encodes CAISVDSSGANVLTF.

The table lists this clonotype with many counts. The CDR3 bases are TGTGCCAGCAGTACCAGCGGGGGGGCCGCAGATACGCAGTATTTT. The encoded protein is CASSTSGGAADTQYF. The chain employs TRBV12-3 or TRBV12-4 and TRBJ2-3; 10 nucleotides agree with TRBD2. Trimming at V came to 5 bases and at J to 4 bases, leaving 6 bases not matched to a gene. CDR3 size: 15 residues.

This clonotype showed up just a few times. This chain connects TRBV4-1 to TRBJ2-3; D unclear. The CDR3 consists of 16 residues. Per the germline V gene, CDR1 is MGHRA and CDR2 is YSYEKL. The germline V and J ends were trimmed by 4 bases and 0 bases, with 14 bases remaining between them. CDR3 sequence: CASSLLAVISTDTQYF. The CDR3 region has the DNA TGCGCCAGCAGCCTTCTGGCGGTGATTAGCACAGATACGCAGTATTTT.